This section outlines one TCR beta chain sequence together with its context. Germline CDR1 KGHSH, CDR2 LQKENI. The CDR3 consists of 15 residues. The V end lost 3 bases, the J end lost 0 bases, and 12 bases lay between the germline ends. The data are from a study of cytomegalovirus exposure and HLA in healthy donors. A multiplex PCR was run with 60 Vbeta primers and 13 Jbeta primers. The table came from immunoSEQ multiplex PCR; TCRdb's copy has only in-frame clones and leaves some out. The sample has 98,000 or so clones, approximately 80% seen once. The source of this sequence is a female donor in good health and CMV-seronegative. The rearrangement links TRBV18 to TRBJ2-7; D not resolved. Input material: PBMCs. The CDR3 DNA reads TGTGCCAGCTCACCTATGACACCGGCCTCCTACGAGCAGTACTTC. It specifies CASSPMTPASYEQYF.